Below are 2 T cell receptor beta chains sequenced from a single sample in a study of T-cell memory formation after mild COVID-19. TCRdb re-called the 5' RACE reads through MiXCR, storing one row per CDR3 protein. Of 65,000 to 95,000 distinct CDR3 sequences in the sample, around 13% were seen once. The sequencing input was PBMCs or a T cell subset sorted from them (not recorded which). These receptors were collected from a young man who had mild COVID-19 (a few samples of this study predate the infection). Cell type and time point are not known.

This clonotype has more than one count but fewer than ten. CDR3 protein: CASSSYINEQYF. Here the CDR3 DNA reads TGTGCCAGCAGCTCATACATCAACGAGCAGTACTTC. The rearrangement uses TRBV7-2 and TRBJ2-7; no firm D call. Per germline, CDR1 SGHTA and CDR2 FQGNSA. V was cut by 4 bases and J by 5 bases, with 9 bases left in between. The CDR3 runs 12 residues.

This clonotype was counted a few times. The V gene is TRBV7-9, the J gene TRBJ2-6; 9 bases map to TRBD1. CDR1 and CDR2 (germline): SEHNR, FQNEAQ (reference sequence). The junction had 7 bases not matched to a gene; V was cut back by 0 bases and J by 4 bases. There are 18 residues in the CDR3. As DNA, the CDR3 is TGTGCCAGCAGCTTAGCCCGGGACAGGGTATTAGGGGCCAACGTCCTGACTTTC. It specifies CASSLARDRVLGANVLTF. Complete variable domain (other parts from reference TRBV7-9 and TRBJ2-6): DTGVSQNPRHKITKRGQNVTFRCDPISEHNRLYWYRQTLGQGPEFLTYFQNEAQLEKSRLLSDRFSAERPKGSFSTLEIQRTEQGDSAMYLCASSLARDRVLGANVLTFGAGSRLTVL.